This entry features one TCR beta chain sequence. Only in-frame clones appear in the TCRdb table, and some are missing; sequencing was by immunoSEQ multiplex PCR. The table has approximately 110,000 clones, over 75% seen once. These data come from a study of control samples from healthy donors and cancer patients. V was cut by 2 bases and J by 4 bases, with 12 bases left in between. The germline V gene encodes CDR1 SGHRS and CDR2 YFSETQ. The CDR3 sequence is 15 residues long. This clonotype was obtained from a human donor in good health. The donor label of this sample is uncertain. The rearrangement links TRBV5-1 to TRBJ2-2; D may be TRBD2 (5 bases). The sequencing sample was made of blood. CDR3 sequence reads: CASSLASGGTGELFF. The CDR3 DNA reads as TGCGCCAGCAGCTTAGCCAGCGGTGGCACCGGGGAGCTGTTTTTT. Using reference TRBV5-1 and TRBJ2-2 for the parts outside the CDR3, the full variable domain is KAGVTQTPRYLIKTRGQQVTLSCSPISGHRSVSWYQQTPGQGLQFLFEYFSETQRNKGNFPGRFSGRQFSNSRSEMNVSTLELGDSALYLCASSLASGGTGELFFGEGSRLTVL.